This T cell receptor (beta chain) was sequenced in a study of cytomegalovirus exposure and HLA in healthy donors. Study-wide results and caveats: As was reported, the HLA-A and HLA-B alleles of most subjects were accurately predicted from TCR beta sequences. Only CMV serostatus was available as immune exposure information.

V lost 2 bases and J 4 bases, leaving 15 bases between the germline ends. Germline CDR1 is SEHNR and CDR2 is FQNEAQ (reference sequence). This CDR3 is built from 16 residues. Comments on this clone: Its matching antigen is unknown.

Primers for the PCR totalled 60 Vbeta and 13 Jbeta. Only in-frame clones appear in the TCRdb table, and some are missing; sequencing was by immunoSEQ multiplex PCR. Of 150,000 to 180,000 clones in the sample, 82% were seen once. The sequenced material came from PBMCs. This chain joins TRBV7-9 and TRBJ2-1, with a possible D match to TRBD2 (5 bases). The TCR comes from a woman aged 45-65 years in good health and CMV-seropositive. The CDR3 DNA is TGTGCCAGCAGCTTAAAGAATCAGGAGGTTTACAATGAGCAGTTCTTC. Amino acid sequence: CASSLKNQEVYNEQFF.